This T cell receptor (beta chain) originates from a study of spatial heterogeneity in lung cancer. Whole-study context: The average appearance count of each unique TCR and UMI combination in raw reads was more than 9.5.

The time point: sample taken at primary tumor resection. Unsorted whole RNA from tumor, nontumor lung or frozen PBMC underwent sequencing. A total of approximately 69 untreated early-stage non-small cell lung cancer patients served as donors. Study-wide results and caveats: Resection saw ubiquitous expanded tumor TCRs appear in blood more than follow-up did.

The V gene lost 3 bases and the J gene lost 5 bases, with 13 bases spanning the gap. The CDR3 contains 15 residues. Germline V CDR1 and CDR2: SGHAT, FQDESV (reference sequence). From the 5' RACE reads, TCRdb called clonotypes with MiXCR, one entry per CDR3 protein. The sample includes tens of thousands of distinct CDR3 sequences, more than 6.5% of them seen just once. Remarks on this clonotype: Its antigen remains unidentified.

J is TRBJ2-2 and V is TRBV11-1; TRBD2 is a possible D gene (6 bases). The source is a female donor with early-stage non-small cell lung cancer. The source was PBMCs, collected at surgery. The CDR3 bases are TGTGCCAGCAGCTTTTGGGGTGGGAGGACCGGGGAGCTGTTTTTT. It codes for CASSFWGGRTGELFF. The full variable domain, in which reference TRBV11-1 and TRBJ2-2 provide the parts outside the CDR3, is EAEVAQSPRYKITEKSQAVAFWCDPISGHATLYWYRQILGQGPELLVQFQDESVVDDSQLPKDRFSAERLKGVDSTLKIQPAELGDSAMYLCASSFWGGRTGELFFGEGSRLTVL.